This T cell receptor (beta chain) was sequenced for a study of graft-versus-host responses after intestinal transplantation. Study background: Transplants were multivisceral, liver-intestinal, or isolated intestinal. Anti-thymocyte globulin induction, then tacrolimus and steroids for about three years, went to all recipients. Findings and limits, study-wide: Analysis identified GvH clones in recipient marrow, with some appearing first in ileum or blood. Patients who carried graft-donor T cell macrochimerism also had high graft-versus-host to host-versus-graft clonal ratios in their allografts.

Produced via immunoSEQ multiplex PCR; TCRdb's table is partial and in-frame only. The sample has tens of thousands of clones; around 91% are singletons. Turning to this clone: Its antigen is not known.

From germline, CDR1 is SEHNR and CDR2 FQNEAQ (reference sequence). Trimming removed 6 bases from V and 1 base from J; junction bases left unmatched: 6. This CDR3 comprises 15 residues. This material consisted of unstimulated CD4+ T cells sorted from spleen or lymph node cells, taken before intestinal transplant. The sequence was collected from a human donor who received an intestinal transplant. The chain uses TRBV7-9 and TRBJ2-1; the match to TRBD1 covers 7 bases. CDR3 sequence (DNA): TGTGCCAGCAGTGACGCAGGGGGTTCCTACAATGAGCAGTTCTTC. As protein: CASSDAGGSYNEQFF.